This T cell receptor beta chain stems from a study of naive and memory T cell subsets (dated by TCRdb to about 2017). About the study as a whole: The study applied an open-source, UMI-based TCR alpha and beta sequencing pipeline to sorted naive and memory peripheral blood T cell subsets. RNA was DNase-treated and reverse transcribed with TCR constant-region primers, mostly using SuperScript III. IgG serology results and the functional CMV T cell responses were in complete agreement. The investigation overall reported the following: Gini index rose and Shannon and inverse Simpson diversity fell from naive through CM, EM and EMRA in both CD4 and CD8 cells. After error correction, over 95% of naive TCR sequences appeared only once, giving much steeper abundance distributions than memory subsets. No ground truth was available to validate the repertoire findings for the naive and memory subsets. RNA-based TCR counts may be influenced by expression changes linked to T cell activation and differentiation. The abundance of TCRs followed a power law with an exponent that differed between naive and memory subsets yet stayed consistent across the three individuals. Single alpha or beta chain sequences, rather than paired alpha/beta receptors, were used to define clonotypes.

TCR alpha and beta chain libraries were amplified separately from the second PCR step onward. Donor CMV status was determined by IFNgamma production from CD4+ T cells after overnight stimulation of fresh PBMCs with CMV viral lysate. CD4 T cells were positively selected using Miltenyi beads, after which CD8 T cells were positively selected from the CD4-negative fraction. Cells stained for CD3, CD4, CD8, CD45RA, CD27 and a live/dead dye were sorted on a BD Aria II into four subsets by CD45RA and CD27. A few healthy volunteers provided blood, and the blood of each volunteer was split into CD4 and CD8 T cells and then into four differentiation subsets. About 0.13 L of peripheral blood was collected from each donor, and PBMC were isolated by Ficoll-Paque PLUS density-gradient centrifugation. After sorting, cells were lysed in RLT buffer, RNA was extracted using a Qiagen RNeasy kit, and the extracted RNA was stored at -80 degrees C.

Receptor libraries were prepared by UMI-ligation and nested PCR. An equimolar mix of two oligonucleotides covering both TRBC1 and TRBC2 was used as the beta constant-region primer. Four rounds of PCR, combining the SP2 primer with nested alpha and beta constant-region primers, were used to amplify the ligated cDNA. T4 RNA ligase 1 ligated a single-stranded oligonucleotide carrying the SP2 primer and a 12-nucleotide UMI to the cDNA 3' end. Incubation of the ligation reaction was carried out at 16 degrees C for roughly 20-25 hours. To avoid over-amplification, PCR2 was usually performed as a SYBR Green qPCR and halted once a predetermined threshold was reached. Every purification after the first one was done using Agencourt AMPure XP magnetic beads. Library quantification was done by Qubit, followed by a TapeStation check on which the main peak was expected at around 650 bp. The pooled libraries were sequenced on an Illumina MiSeq using v2 2x251 paired-end kits, which usually yielded about 0.95-2.1 million reads per sample. Each sample's library went into the pool at 4 to 4.5 nM, and about 4.5-7.5% PhiX was added to help with cluster recognition. The source study handled its data this way. Using tag matching that tolerated one base-pair mismatch, Decombinator assigned V and J genes to FASTQ reads that had been processed by Demultiplexor. Collapsinator relied on UMIs to fix sequencing errors as well as frequency errors caused by PCR heterogeneity. TCRs were translated and CDR3s were extracted from the conserved cysteine to the FGXG phenylalanine by CDR3Translator, with non-productive sequences being flagged. Repertoires were subsampled to equal numbers of UMI-defined TCRs before Gini, Shannon entropy and inverse Simpson indices were calculated. Power-law fits to clonotype abundance distributions were performed by maximum likelihood within the linear range. When run on a single naive CD8 sample, MIGEC and the pipeline yielded similar UMI counts, similar unique TCR numbers and similar clonal distributions. A set of approximately 7,300 CMV-associated CDR3 sequences, compiled from VDJdb and a published dataset, was used to search the repertoires. In-frame beta chains were kept once TCRdb had trimmed the public reads at Q25 with fastp and called clones with MiXCR. A single entry per CDR3 protein holds the most common genes and DNA from its merged rows. These V and J calls derive from TCRdb rather than the authors' analysis. This sample holds more than 100,000 distinct CDR3 sequences; 36% were observed only once. Of the sample, 0.75% to 1% falls within the top ten clones.

The germline V gene gives CDR1 as SGHRS and CDR2 as YFSETQ. Its CDR3 holds 16 amino acids, cysteine through phenylalanine. Only the CDR3 DNA stays, 48 bases, in frame from base 1. V sheds 5 bases and J sheds 0 bases, leaving 16 bases between their ends. With regard to this clonotype: Its antigen remains unidentified. The input lacks base qualities; no much larger clone sits a single base away.

Sequencing was performed on central memory CD4+ T cells from blood. The sample's cell subset or site label is to be understood as: central memory, CD45RA- CD27+. The sequence was collected from a human donor in good health. The chain was built from TRBV5-1 and TRBJ2-3, and possibly TRBD1, on 5 matching bases. The nucleotide sequence reads as follows: TGCGCCAGCAGTCCTCGACAGCCCCATAGCACAGATACGCAGTATTTT. It translates as CASSPRQPHSTDTQYF.